What follows are 18 T cell receptor beta chains derived from one specimen sequenced in a study of vaccination and CD4 T cells after COVID-19. Time point meaning: late sampling 161 to 241 days after vaccination in three convalescent patients. TCRdb re-called the PCR reads with MiXCR, one entry per CDR3 protein. The sample holds around 30,000 distinct CDR3 sequences, approximately 51% seen once. Material: CD4+ T cells from blood, obtained about 7 months after SARS-CoV-2 vaccination. The receptors were gathered from a human donor who had recovered from COVID-19.

This clonotype was found a few times. The chain couples TRBV6-5 to TRBJ1-2; D possibly corresponds to TRBD1 (6 bases). CDR1 and CDR2 (germline): MNHEY, SVGAGI. CDR3 length: 18 amino acids. Trimming shortened V by 0 bases and J by 0 bases, and 17 bases separated the two germline ends. Written as DNA, the CDR3 is TGTGCCAGCAGTTACTCCTACCGGGGGCGGGGCACTAACTATGGCTACACCTTC. As protein: CASSYSYRGRGTNYGYTF.

Remarks on this clonotype: The junction differs from germline at one of its ends, possibly a read error. CDR3 in DNA: TGCAGTGCTGTAGACAGCTACCTCACAGATACACAGTATTTT. Translated, it gives CSAVDSYLTDTQYF. The J gene is TRBJ2-3, the V gene TRBV20-1; D is perhaps TRBD1 (5 bases). The CDR3 contains 14 residues. The germline V gene has CDR1 DFQATT and CDR2 SNEGSKA (reference sequence).

The CDR3 sequence: CASNSGTGLYEQYF. In nucleotides, the CDR3 is TGTGCCAGCAACTCCGGGACAGGGCTTTACGAGCAGTACTTC. The chain recombines TRBV7-9 with TRBJ2-7, with 9 bases matching TRBD1. CDR1 and CDR2 from the germline V gene are SEHNR and FQNEAQ (reference sequence). Trimming removed 7 bases from V and 4 bases from J; junction bases left unmatched: 8. This CDR3 is 14 amino acids long.

This chain connects TRBV15 to TRBJ1-5; D unresolved. The ends were cut back, 1 base at V and 4 bases at J, with 8 bases in the middle. In germline, CDR1 is LNHNV, CDR2 YYDKDF (reference sequence). The CDR3 totals 14 residues. The CDR3 loop reads CATSRVTPNQPQHF. Written as DNA, the CDR3 is TGTGCCACCAGCAGAGTTACACCTAATCAGCCCCAGCATTTT.

This clonotype was observed once. The chain uses TRBV30 and TRBJ1-6; 7 bases agree with TRBD1. Trimming took 0 bases from V and 13 from J; bases not matched to a gene: 0. The germline CDR1 and CDR2 sequences are GTSNPN and SVGIG (reference sequence). This CDR3 contains 11 residues. CDR3 nucleotides: TGTGCCTGGAGTGTAGGGGGCCCCCTCCACTTT. It is translated as CAWSVGGPLHF.

This clonotype appeared once. The V call is TRBV10-3, the J call TRBJ2-3; no reliable D call. Germline V CDR1 and CDR2: ENHRY, SYGVKD. The CDR3 loop spans 11 amino acids. Between the trimmed V and J ends, which lost 2 bases and 3 bases, there was a span of 0 bases. CDR3 loop: CAISETDTQYF. The CDR3 nucleotides are TGTGCCATCAGTGAGACAGATACGCAGTATTTT.

The chain uses TRBV7-9 and TRBJ1-2; maybe TRBD1 (6 bases). The V and J ends lost 8 bases and 0 bases respectively, with 10 bases between them. The CDR3 is 13 amino acids. Germline V gene sequence: CDR1 SEHNR, CDR2 FQNEAQ (reference sequence). The CDR3 DNA sequence: TGTGCCAGCGGGGGGCCCTCTAACTATGGCTACACCTTC. The encoded protein is CASGGPSNYGYTF.

The chain combines TRBV10-3 with TRBJ2-7, with TRBD2 identical over 9 bases. The CDR3 has 15 amino acids. Germline CDR1 ENHRY, CDR2 SYGVKD. V trimming: 2 bases; J trimming: 2 bases; junction bases outside the gene matches: 4. The CDR3 reads CAISESGRYAYEQYF. The CDR3 nucleotides read TGTGCCATCAGTGAGAGCGGGAGGTACGCCTACGAGCAGTACTTC.

Only a few counts were recorded for this clonotype. The chain employs TRBV6-5 and TRBJ2-7; D remains ambiguous. This CDR3 spans 13 amino acids. Trimming took off 0 bases at V and 2 bases at J, with 5 bases between the two ends. In germline, CDR1 is MNHEY, CDR2 SVGAGI. CDR3 sequence (DNA): TGTGCCAGCAGTTACTCGGTGGCCTACGAGCAGTACTTC. Its translation is CASSYSVAYEQYF.

V usage is TRBV20-1 and J usage is TRBJ1-2; possible D gene TRBD1, 5 bases. This CDR3 is built from 12 residues. Germline values: CDR1 DFQATT, CDR2 SNEGSKA (reference sequence). DNA for the CDR3: TGCATCGTGAGGGACCTCATCTATGGCTACACCTTC. It encodes CIVRDLIYGYTF.

The CDR3 sequence is CSARPPSGSQLGPELTDTQYF. The CDR3 DNA is TGCAGTGCTAGGCCGCCTAGCGGATCTCAGTTAGGACCCGAACTCACAGATACGCAGTATTTT. V usage is TRBV20-1 and J usage is TRBJ2-3, with 7 positions matching TRBD2. Germline loops: CDR1 DFQATT, CDR2 SNEGSKA (reference sequence). After removal of 3 bases from V and 2 bases from J, the junction contained 26 bases not matched to a gene. The CDR3 loop spans 21 amino acids.

The chain uses TRBV27 and TRBJ2-3; 8 nucleotides agree with TRBD1. The ends lost 6 bases at V and 5 bases at J; junction bases unmatched: 7. Germline CDR1 reads MNHEY; CDR2 reads SMNVEV (reference sequence). There are 14 residues in the CDR3. The CDR3: CASSRQGIVDTQYF. Written as DNA, the CDR3 is TGTGCCAGCAGCCGACAGGGGATTGTAGATACGCAGTATTTT.

The chain joins TRBV6-1 to TRBJ2-1, with 7 nucleotides matching TRBD1. V dropped 6 bases and J dropped 5; count of bases not matched to a gene: 4. The CDR3 length is 13 residues. The germline CDR1 and CDR2 sequences are MNHNS and SASEGT. CDR3 residues: CASSWDRDNEQFF. The CDR3 coding sequence is TGTGCCAGCAGCTGGGACAGAGACAATGAGCAGTTCTTC.

This chain joins TRBV5-1 and TRBJ1-1; D may be TRBD1 (5 bases). The CDR3 sequence is 14 residues long. V was cut by 0 bases and J by 3 bases, with 9 bases left in between. The V gene's germline CDR1 is SGHRS and CDR2 YFSETQ. The DNA for the CDR3 is TGCGCCAGCAGCTTGGGAGGGGCACACACTGAAGCTTTCTTT. Translation: CASSLGGAHTEAFF.

The rearrangement joins TRBV20-1 to TRBJ1-1; 10 bases map to TRBD1. The CDR3 totals 13 residues. Per the germline V gene, CDR1 is DFQATT and CDR2 is SNEGSKA (reference sequence). The V gene end was trimmed by 5 bases and the J gene end by 6 bases; junction bases not matched to a gene: 6. CDR3 DNA sequence: TGCAGTGCTGCCGGGACAGGGGAAGCTGAAGCTTTCTTT. Protein sequence: CSAAGTGEAEAFF.

The chain is built from TRBV7-2 and TRBJ2-5; D gene unclear. The CDR3 length is 13 residues. V was clipped by 5 bases and J by 2 bases, with 9 bases between them. Germline V gene sequence: CDR1 SGHTA, CDR2 FQGNSA. CDR3 DNA sequence: TGTGCCAGCAGCGTGACAAGACAAGAGACCCAGTACTTC. Amino acids: CASSVTRQETQYF.

CDR3 in amino acids: CSASRLGTDTQYF. The CDR3 DNA follows: TGCAGTGCTAGTCGTCTCGGGACAGATACGCAGTATTTT. V and J are TRBV20-1 and TRBJ2-3; D is ambiguous. The CDR3 covers 13 residues. The germline gives CDR1 DFQATT, CDR2 SNEGSKA (reference sequence). Trimming shortened V by 3 bases and J by 3 bases, and 10 bases separated the two germline ends.

The V and J genes are TRBV7-9 and TRBJ2-7, with D perhaps TRBD1 (5 bases). CDR1 and CDR2 from the germline V gene are SEHNR and FQNEAQ (reference sequence). The V gene lost 2 bases and the J gene lost 5 bases, with 16 bases spanning the gap. This CDR3 has 15 residues. The CDR3 spells CASSLFSGWGDEQYF. The CDR3 bases are TGTGCCAGCAGCTTATTTTCTGGGTGGGGCGACGAGCAGTACTTC. Variable domain in full (rest from reference TRBV7-9 and TRBJ2-7): DTGVSQNPRHKITKRGQNVTFRCDPISEHNRLYWYRQTLGQGPEFLTYFQNEAQLEKSRLLSDRFSAERPKGSFSTLEIQRTEQGDSAMYLCASSLFSGWGDEQYFGPGTRLTVT.